This T cell receptor (beta chain) was retrieved from a study of blood T cells in healthy people across ages. Findings and limits, study-wide: Without sorted subsets, naive and antigen-experienced compartments could not be conclusively compared.

From germline, CDR1 is LNHDA and CDR2 SQIVND (reference sequence). The CDR3 totals 13 residues. It was with a sample-barcoded 5' primer and a J-beta primer mix that a second PCR of roughly 7 to 12 cycles was run. TCRdb passed the 5' RACE reads through MiXCR, listing each CDR3 protein once. The data hold around 940,000 distinct CDR3 sequences, with approximately 50% observed a single time. As regards this clonotype: What it binds is unknown.

What was sequenced was blood. The origin of this receptor is a woman aged 55-75 years in good health. This rearrangement joins TRBV19 to TRBJ2-5; D unresolved. TRBJ2-7 matches the DNA end more closely, so the J call is doubtful. This chain's CDR3 is CASSIKPNYEQYF. DNA for the CDR3: TGTGCCAGTAGTATCAAGCCGAATTACGAGCAGTACTTC.